Each of the 31 T cell receptor beta chains below was sequenced from the same sample in a study of immune aging and cytomegalovirus after organ transplant (dated by TCRdb to the early 2020s). Antigen specificity for these receptors is unknown. The sample's time point label is to be understood as: five sample-tagged time points from pre-transplant (day -1) to day 368 post-transplant, pooled. The library came from single-cell sequencing. Data came from an Illumina NovaSeq 6000. For cell capture and library preparation, the team used the BD Rhapsody Targeted mRNA and AbSeq Reagent Kit in a microwell format. The public reads were reanalyzed by TCRdb: fastp trimming at Q25, MiXCR alignment, in-frame beta chains only. For every CDR3 protein sequence, its rows merge into one entry that carries the most common genes and DNA. Recorded for this sample are about 21,000 distinct CDR3 sequences; approximately 40% of them occurred a single time. Of the sample, 25% to 30% falls within the top ten clones.

The sequenced sample was CMV peptide-activated CD4+ and CD8+ T cells sorted from blood, obtained at five time points, pooled. The cell subset or site label of this sample denotes: sorted CD8+CD137+ and CD4+CD154+ T cells after about 12 h CMV IE-1 peptide stimulation. Source of these receptors: a female donor who had a heart transplant and CMV viremia.

This clonotype counts as medium-sized (0.01 to 0.1%). The chain recombines TRBV9 with TRBJ2-2; D is perhaps TRBD1 (6 bases). Trimming took off 3 bases at V and 4 bases at J, with 13 bases between the two ends. Germline CDR1 SGDLS, CDR2 YYNGEE. The length of the CDR3 is 15 residues. CDR3 loop: CASSAQIGGTGELFF. CDR3 nucleotides: TGTGCCAGCAGCGCACAAATAGGGGGCACCGGGGAGCTGTTTTTT.

Many counts were recorded for this clonotype. A read error may be the cause here, since a much bigger clone is one base away. The CDR3 does not close with the conserved phenylalanine or tryptophan, likely indicating a read error. This chain connects TRBV2 to TRBJ1-4, with a weak D call TRBD1 (5 bases). The CDR3 contains 14 residues. CDR1 and CDR2 (germline): SNHLY, FYNNEI. The CDR3 bases are TGTGCCAGCAGATACGGGACCGGTAATGGAAAACTGTTTTCT. Its protein product is CASRYGTGNGKLFS.

Ten or more counts support this clonotype. The V gene is TRBV19, the J gene TRBJ1-6, with D maybe TRBD1 (6 bases). The V end lost 6 bases, the J end lost 5 bases, and 11 bases lay between the germline ends. This CDR3 region has 14 residues. Germline values: CDR1 LNHDA, CDR2 SQIVND (reference sequence). The CDR3 DNA sequence: TGTGCCAGTAGCGACAGGCGAAATAATTCACCCCTCCACTTT. The encoded protein is CASSDRRNNSPLHF.

This clonotype was observed once. The chain has TRBV4-1 and TRBJ1-1; D not resolved. CDR3 size: 13 residues. CDR1 is MGHRA, CDR2 YSYEKL, per germline. The V end lost 2 bases, the J end lost 1 base, and 5 bases lay between the germline ends. CDR3 bases: TGCGCCAGCAGCCAACAGAGGAACACTGAAGCTTTCTTT. Translated: CASSQQRNTEAFF.

The table lists this clonotype with a count of one. The gene calls are TRBV7-9 and TRBJ2-1, with TRBD2 matching 12 bases. This CDR3 spans 17 amino acids. The germline CDR1 and CDR2 sequences are SEHNR and FQNEAQ (reference sequence). Losses at the gene ends were 5 bases for V and 8 bases for J; bases not matched to a gene: 13. CDR3 DNA: TGTGCCAGCAGCACCAGACTAGCGGGAGATGTGCGGGATGAGCAGTTCTTC. It codes for CASSTRLAGDVRDEQFF.

The chain combines TRBV4-2 with TRBJ2-7; D is unresolved. The germline V gene encodes CDR1 LGHNA and CDR2 YNFKEQ. The CDR3 totals 12 residues. Trimming shortened V by 2 bases and J by 7 bases, and 9 bases separated the two germline ends. The CDR3 here is CASSQTGREQYF. The CDR3 DNA reads TGTGCCAGCAGCCAAACCGGTAGGGAGCAGTACTTC.

This clonotype was detected once. The rearrangement uses TRBV13 and TRBJ2-5; D gene unclear. Germline CDR1 reads PRHDT; CDR2 reads FYEKMQ (reference sequence). The V and J ends lost 7 bases and 0 bases respectively, with 9 bases between them. This CDR3 is 13 amino acids long. CDR3 DNA sequence: TGTGCCAGCAACTACCGGGACCAAGAGACCCAGTACTTC. Amino acids: CASNYRDQETQYF.

The V and J genes are TRBV9 and TRBJ2-2; D is unclear. V was clipped by 0 bases and J by 1 base, with 16 bases between them. CDR1 SGDLS and CDR2 YYNGEE come from the germline V gene. The CDR3 sequence is 18 residues long. The chain's CDR3 is CASSVATNGPGNTGELFF. The CDR3 nucleotides read TGTGCCAGCAGCGTAGCTACAAACGGGCCTGGGAACACCGGGGAGCTGTTTTTT.

This sequence joins TRBV6-6 and TRBJ2-6; weak D call: TRBD1 (6 bases). CDR3 length equals 14 residues. V lost 6 bases and J 1 base, leaving 7 bases between the germline ends. Germline V gene data show CDR1 as MNHNY and CDR2 as SVGAGI (reference sequence). CDR3 residues: CASRGGSGANVLTF. CDR3 in DNA: TGTGCCAGCAGAGGGGGATCTGGGGCCAACGTCCTGACTTTC.

This clonotype is termed medium-sized (0.01 to 0.1%). The chain links TRBV6-1 to TRBJ2-1; 7 bases are a match to TRBD1. CDR1 and CDR2 from the germline V gene are MNHNS and SASEGT. The CDR3 is 14 residues long. J lost 3 bases, V lost 6 bases, and 5 bases had no gene match. CDR3: CASRRTGLYNEQFF. The CDR3 DNA reads TGTGCCAGCAGGAGGACAGGCCTCTACAATGAGCAGTTCTTC.

This clonotype was counted ten times or more. V gene TRBV5-4 combines with J gene TRBJ2-3, with D possibly being TRBD1 (5 bases). V was pared by 5 bases and J by 2 bases, with 18 bases between. The CDR3 runs to 16 residues. Germline V lookup: CDR1 SGHNT, CDR2 YYREEE (reference sequence). Here the CDR3 reads CASSSSLGAATDTQYF. The CDR3 region has the DNA TGTGCCAGCAGTTCGTCTTTAGGGGCCGCCACAGATACGCAGTATTTT.

The chain joins TRBV20-1 to TRBJ1-1; D gene unclear. V lost 3 bases and J lost 4, with 6 bases in between. CDR1 and CDR2 from the germline V gene are DFQATT and SNEGSKA (reference sequence). This CDR3 comprises 11 residues. CDR3 region: CSARVFTEAFF. Written as DNA, the CDR3 is TGCAGTGCTAGGGTATTCACTGAAGCTTTCTTT.

Regarding this clonotype: One junction end disagrees with the germline gene, perhaps due to a read error. The rearrangement uses TRBV29-1 and TRBJ1-4; TRBD1 is a possible D gene (5 bases). Per the germline V gene, CDR1 is SQVTM and CDR2 is ANQGSEA. The CDR3 is made up of 15 amino acids. For the CDR3, the DNA is TGCAGCGGCCGTGAGGCCCCCGGGGCTAATGAAAAACGGTTTTTT. Translation gives CSGREAPGANEKRFF.

By sample fraction, this clonotype is medium-sized. The chain carries TRBV9 and TRBJ2-1; weak D call: TRBD2 (5 bases). Germline CDR1 and CDR2: SGDLS and YYNGEE. CDR3 length equals 15 residues. V lost 0 bases and J 3 bases, leaving 10 bases between the germline ends. This CDR3 reads CASSVAGGLYNEQFF. CDR3 bases: TGTGCCAGCAGCGTAGCTGGCGGGCTCTACAATGAGCAGTTCTTC.

This clonotype was recorded only once. The V call is TRBV12-3 or TRBV12-4, the J call TRBJ1-2; D is undetermined. V was cut by 3 bases and J by 5 bases, with 13 bases left in between. The length of the CDR3 is 14 residues. CDR3: CASSFWNSPYGYTF. The CDR3 coding sequence is TGTGCCAGCAGTTTTTGGAACAGTCCTTATGGCTACACCTTC.

This clonotype is judged medium-sized. The chain couples TRBV12-3 or TRBV12-4 to TRBJ2-3; D unclear. Trimming took 6 bases from V and 3 from J, leaving 13 bases between them. The CDR3 is made up of 14 amino acids. CDR3 amino acids: CASSLGRKTDTQYF. The CDR3 DNA sequence: TGTGCCAGCAGCCTCGGACGGAAAACAGATACGCAGTATTTT.

The chain has TRBV6-1 and TRBJ2-4; TRBD1 is a possible D gene (6 bases). CDR3 length: 17 amino acids. V was cut by 0 bases and J by 0 bases, with 12 bases left in between. Germline V CDR1 and CDR2: MNHNS, SASEGT. The CDR3 nucleotides are TGTGCCAGCAGTGAAGCGCAGGGGTTTCTAGCCAAAAACATTCAGTACTTC. It encodes CASSEAQGFLAKNIQYF.

This chain uses TRBV19 with TRBJ2-2; 7 positions agree with TRBD1. This CDR3 contains 15 residues. Germline V CDR1 and CDR2: LNHDA, SQIVND (reference sequence). The ends lost 1 base at V and 6 bases at J; junction bases unmatched: 5. This chain's CDR3 is CASSIGTGQAGELFF. In nucleotides, the CDR3 is TGTGCCAGTAGTATAGGGACAGGTCAAGCCGGGGAGCTGTTTTTT. The full variable domain, its missing parts supplied by reference TRBV19 and TRBJ2-2, is DGGITQSPKYLFRKEGQNVTLSCEQNLNHDAMYWYRQDPGQGLRLIYYSQIVNDFQKGDIAEGYSVSREKKESFPLTVTSAQKNPTAFYLCASSIGTGQAGELFFGEGSRLTVL.

This clonotype has more than one count but fewer than ten. The chain is built from TRBV7-3 and TRBJ2-2, with 9 positions matching TRBD1. In germline, CDR1 is SGHTA, CDR2 FQGTGA. CDR3 size: 18 residues. V gave up 5 bases and J gave up 4 bases; unmatched junction bases: 14. The CDR3 DNA is TGTGCCAGCAGCCCCCCTTCCGGGGGACAGGGCCGCACCGGGGAGCTGTTTTTT. It codes for CASSPPSGGQGRTGELFF.

This clonotype was seen repeatedly, ten times or more. A much larger clone is a single base away; this may be a read error. No conserved phenylalanine or tryptophan is present at the end of the CDR3, so a read error is the likely explanation. This chain connects TRBV20-1 to TRBJ2-7, with 9 nucleotides matching TRBD2. Germline V CDR1 and CDR2: DFQATT, SNEGSKA (reference sequence). Germline trimming cut 6 bases from V and 2 bases from J; bases unmatched to any gene: 14. This CDR3 contains 16 residues. The CDR3 sequence: CSAAKVAGVYTYEQYL. CDR3 bases: TGCAGTGCGGCAAAGGTAGCGGGAGTTTACACCTACGAGCAGTACCTC.

There are many counts of this clonotype. The rearrangement links TRBV6-1 to TRBJ2-7, with TRBD1 matching over 9 bases. Germline trimming cut 2 bases from V and 3 bases from J; bases unmatched to any gene: 2. CDR1 is MNHNS and CDR2 is SASEGT in the germline V gene. The CDR3 contains 14 residues. The CDR3 DNA reads as TGTGCCAGCAGTGAACCGGGACAGGGCTACGAGCAGTACTTC. It is translated as CASSEPGQGYEQYF.

Sample share makes this clonotype medium-sized. The V call is TRBV25-1, the J call TRBJ2-3; D gene uncertain. The CDR3 sequence is 12 residues long. V was shortened by 1 base and J by 4 bases, with 3 bases between the two germline ends. CDR1 is MGHDK, CDR2 SYGVNS, per germline. CDR3 sequence reads: CASSESPDTQYF. CDR3 in DNA: TGTGCCAGCAGTGAATCCCCAGATACGCAGTATTTT.

The chain couples TRBV5-1 to TRBJ1-2; 12 bases align to TRBD1. This CDR3 comprises 14 residues. After removal of 4 bases from V and 7 bases from J, the junction contained 5 bases not matched to a gene. CDR1 and CDR2 from the germline V gene are SGHRS and YFSETQ. In nucleotides, the CDR3 is TGCGCCAGCAGCCGGGACAGGGGGCTCGTTGGCTACACCTTC. Amino acid sequence: CASSRDRGLVGYTF.

In its sample, this clonotype ranks as medium-sized (0.01 to 0.1%). The chain couples TRBV6-2 or TRBV6-3 to TRBJ2-7; 7 bases map to TRBD1. CDR1 MNHEY and CDR2 SVGEGT come from the germline V gene. Unmatched junction bases numbered 7, after V lost 2 bases and J lost 0 bases. The CDR3 loop spans 16 amino acids. The CDR3 DNA reads TGTGCCAGCAGTTACGGGGGACAGCGGAGCTCCTACGAGCAGTACTTC. Translating it yields CASSYGGQRSSYEQYF.

V gene TRBV27 combines with J gene TRBJ2-1; no clear D gene. CDR3 length equals 13 residues. V was cut by 0 bases and J by 3 bases, with 3 bases left in between. Germline CDR1 and CDR2: MNHEY and SMNVEV (reference sequence). The CDR3 is CASSLSLYNEQFF. In DNA, the CDR3 is TGTGCCAGCAGTTTATCGCTCTACAATGAGCAGTTCTTC.

This clonotype is medium-sized by share. The gene calls are TRBV30 and TRBJ2-1, with 10 bases that match TRBD2. This CDR3 contains 13 residues. The germline CDR1 and CDR2 sequences are GTSNPN and SVGIG (reference sequence). V trimming: 2 bases; J trimming: 7 bases; junction bases outside the gene matches: 2. CDR3 residues: CAWSLTSGNEQFF. In nucleotides, the CDR3 is TGTGCCTGGAGTCTGACTAGCGGGAATGAGCAGTTCTTC.

J is TRBJ2-1 and V is TRBV5-1; no reliable D call. V was trimmed by 0 bases and J by 5 bases, leaving 12 bases between them. The CDR3 loop spans 15 amino acids. Germline values: CDR1 SGHRS, CDR2 YFSETQ. Here the CDR3 reads CASSLEGSPNNEQFF. The CDR3 bases are TGCGCCAGCAGCTTGGAAGGCAGCCCGAACAATGAGCAGTTCTTC.

This clonotype came up a few times. The V call is TRBV5-1, the J call TRBJ2-1; TRBD2 matches 7 bases. J lost 3 bases, V lost 2 bases, and 14 bases had no gene match. The CDR3 extends over 18 amino acids. CDR1 and CDR2 (germline): SGHRS, YFSETQ. Written as DNA, the CDR3 is TGCGCCAGCAGCTTCTACGCTAGCGGCTCAGTAGGCTACAATGAGCAGTTCTTC. It is translated as CASSFYASGSVGYNEQFF.

In its sample, this clonotype was seen many times. The chain employs TRBV5-6 and TRBJ2-7; 7 bases are shared with TRBD2. The CDR3 totals 15 residues. CDR1 and CDR2 (germline): SGHDT, YYEEEE. With 2 bases clipped from V and 0 bases from J, the junction kept 5 bases outside the gene matches. The CDR3 coding sequence is TGTGCCAGCAGCTTCCTAGCGGCAGACTCCTACGAGCAGTACTTC. Protein product: CASSFLAADSYEQYF.

The table lists this clonotype with many counts. The chain uses TRBV2 and TRBJ2-1; 10 nucleotides line up with TRBD2. This CDR3 is built from 15 residues. V gave up 6 bases and J gave up 5 bases; unmatched junction bases: 7. Germline assignment: CDR1 SNHLY and CDR2 FYNNEI. The CDR3 spells CASSRAGGPHNEQFF. DNA for the CDR3: TGTGCCAGCAGCCGAGCGGGAGGGCCTCACAATGAGCAGTTCTTC.

The chain recombines TRBV7-2 with TRBJ1-1; D gene unclear. CDR1 and CDR2 (germline): SGHTA, FQGNSA. V was pared by 3 bases and J by 1 base, with 6 bases between. The CDR3 runs 13 residues. The CDR3 reads CASSFKENTEAFF. DNA for the CDR3: TGTGCCAGCAGCTTCAAAGAGAACACTGAAGCTTTCTTT.